This T cell receptor beta chain originates from a study of T cell repertoires in cytomegalovirus infection. TCRdb processed the reads anew with MiXCR; each CDR3 protein has one entry. The profile shows more than 200,000 distinct CDR3 sequences, approximately 10% of them singletons. The table lists this clonotype with many counts. Germline assignment: CDR1 SGHTA and CDR2 FQGNSA. The length of the CDR3 is 18 residues. The ends were cut back, 5 bases at V and 1 base at J, with 23 bases in the middle. The J gene is TRBJ1-1, the V gene TRBV7-2; possible D gene TRBD1, 5 bases. The sample comprised PBMCs. This receptor was taken from a human donor in good health (CMV status not recorded). Some clones in this sample may be carry-over from other donors' samples. The CDR3 spells CASSPSLFPGLRNTEAFF. CDR3 bases: TGTGCCAGCAGCCCCTCCCTATTTCCGGGACTGAGGAACACTGAAGCTTTCTTT.